These 19 T cell receptor beta chains were all obtained from the same sample, sequenced in a study of TIL therapy for anti-PD-1-resistant metastatic lung cancer. Sequencing used immunoSEQ v3. Libraries were prepared by immunoSEQ multiplex PCR; TCRdb keeps only in-frame clonotypes and omits some of them. The table has about 49,000 clones, roughly 85% seen once. Specified time point: pre-treatment sample, taken before nivolumab and TIL therapy. The specimen comprised blood, sampled at baseline. Receptors were obtained from a man between 65 and 85 years old with non-small cell lung cancer.

This clone occurred once. This chain joins TRBV7-9 and TRBJ2-5; D perhaps matches TRBD1 (5 bases). The V gene's germline CDR1 is SEHNR and CDR2 FQNEAQ (reference sequence). Trimming removed 1 base at V and 4 bases at J, with 13 bases between. This CDR3 is 15 amino acids long. The CDR3, as DNA: TGTGCCAGCAGCTTAGTTCAGGGATTATTAGAGACCCAGTACTTC. Protein: CASSLVQGLLETQYF.

The V gene is TRBV5-4, the J gene TRBJ2-1; D is unclear. Germline CDR1 SGHNT, CDR2 YYREEE (reference sequence). V dropped 2 bases and J dropped 6 bases, with 9 bases sitting between them. This CDR3 has 13 residues. The CDR3 coding sequence is TGTGCCAGCAGCTTCGGACCTCTCAATGAGCAGTTCTTC. Protein: CASSFGPLNEQFF.

This clone has a single count. The CDR3 DNA reads as TGTGCCAGTAGTGCGGGGGGACAGTTCAATCAGCCCCAGCATTTT. Protein: CASSAGGQFNQPQHF. This chain joins TRBV19 and TRBJ1-5; TRBD1 matches at 7 bases. From germline, CDR1 is LNHDA and CDR2 SQIVND (reference sequence). The CDR3 length is 15 residues. The V and J ends lost 5 bases and 3 bases, in that order; junction bases with no gene match: 7.

This chain links TRBV9 with TRBJ2-5; the match to TRBD1 covers 12 bases. J was trimmed by 4 bases and V by 4 bases; bases with no gene match: 5. CDR3 size: 15 residues. Per the germline V gene, CDR1 is SGDLS and CDR2 is YYNGEE. The CDR3 DNA sequence: TGTGCCAGCAGCCCCGGGACAGGGGGCGGAGAGACCCAGTACTTC. Translating it yields CASSPGTGGGETQYF.

The chain recombines TRBV7-2 with TRBJ2-7; 10 bases agree with TRBD2. The CDR3 length is 15 residues. Germline CDR1 SGHTA, CDR2 FQGNSA. The V segment lost 1 base and the J segment 9 bases; nucleotides outside the gene matches: 9. The CDR3 region is CASSLGYSGRALQYF. CDR3 nucleotides: TGTGCCAGCAGCTTAGGATACAGCGGGAGGGCCCTGCAGTACTTC.

V and J are TRBV18 and TRBJ1-3; D gene uncertain. V lost 0 bases to trimming and J lost 0 bases, with 15 bases between them. This CDR3 spans 18 amino acids. Germline CDR1 and CDR2: KGHSH and LQKENI. CDR3 in amino acids: CASSPPRDTSHSGNTIYF. CDR3 bases: TGTGCCAGCTCACCACCGCGTGACACTTCTCACTCTGGAAACACCATATATTTT.

This chain uses TRBV11-2 with TRBJ1-5; D remains unclear. This CDR3 contains 12 residues. Germline assignment: CDR1 SGHAT and CDR2 FQNNGV. V was cut by 2 bases and J by 7 bases, with 6 bases left in between. This CDR3 reads CASSLPDQPQHF. In DNA form, the CDR3 reads TGTGCCAGCAGCTTACCGGACCAGCCCCAGCATTTT.

V and J are TRBV5-1 and TRBJ1-5, with D possibly TRBD1 on 6 matching bases. The length of the CDR3 is 16 residues. V dropped 0 bases and J dropped 2 bases, with 12 bases sitting between them. CDR1 SGHRS and CDR2 YFSETQ come from the germline V gene. CDR3 DNA sequence: TGCGCCAGCAGCTTGGGAGGGGGGCAGGGCAATCAGCCCCAGCATTTT. Translated, it gives CASSLGGGQGNQPQHF.

The rearrangement joins TRBV6-5 to TRBJ1-6; maybe TRBD1 (6 bases). CDR1 and CDR2 from the germline V gene are MNHEY and SVGAGI. The CDR3 loop spans 16 amino acids. Trimming removed 0 bases at V and 1 base at J, with 7 bases between. The CDR3: CASSYSRGSYNSPLHF. CDR3 nucleotide sequence: TGTGCCAGCAGTTACTCGAGGGGGTCCTATAATTCACCCCTCCACTTT.

This clone was recorded only once. This chain links TRBV6-5 with TRBJ2-3, with 8 bases that match TRBD1. This CDR3 has 11 amino acids. The V gene's germline CDR1 is MNHEY and CDR2 SVGAGI. The junction had 2 bases not matched to a gene; V was cut back by 9 bases and J by 6 bases. CDR3 sequence (DNA): TGTGCCAGTGGACAGGGCGATACGCAGTATTTT. Translated: CASGQGDTQYF.

The chain is built from TRBV7-8 and TRBJ1-1; 10 positions agree with TRBD1. J gave up 1 base and V 1 base, and 3 bases lay outside the gene matches. Germline CDR1 SGHVS, CDR2 FQNEAQ. The CDR3 runs to 16 residues. The CDR3 bases are TGTGCCAGCAGCTTAGGGGGACAGGGGAAGAACACTGAAGCTTTCTTT. Amino acids: CASSLGGQGKNTEAFF.

The sample holds one count of this clone. The CDR3 loop reads CASSTGQGREQYF. The DNA for the CDR3 is TGTGCCAGCAGCACGGGACAGGGGCGCGAGCAGTACTTC. The chain is built from TRBV14 and TRBJ2-7; 10 nucleotides match TRBD1. The V gene end was trimmed by 5 bases and the J gene end by 6 bases; junction bases not matched to a gene: 4. The CDR3 extends over 13 amino acids. Germline V gene data show CDR1 as SGHDN and CDR2 as FVKESK.

The rearrangement uses TRBV18 and TRBJ2-6, with D uncertain. The CDR3 contains 16 residues. V lost 0 bases and J 3 bases, leaving 9 bases between the germline ends. The germline V gene has CDR1 KGHSH and CDR2 LQKENI. The DNA of the CDR3 is TGTGCCAGCTCACCACCGGGTAATCTTGGGGCCAACGTCCTGACTTTC. Translation: CASSPPGNLGANVLTF.

The rearrangement uses TRBV28 and TRBJ1-2; no definite D call. Germline V lookup: CDR1 MDHEN, CDR2 SYDVKM. The CDR3 contains 11 residues. V dropped 3 bases and J dropped 4 bases, with 3 bases sitting between them. The CDR3 nucleotides are TGTGCCAGCAGTTTCCGCTATGGCTACACCTTC. This translates into CASSFRYGYTF.

V gene TRBV7-2 combines with J gene TRBJ1-1; tentative D call: TRBD1 (6 bases). The CDR3 loop spans 15 amino acids. The V gene's germline CDR1 is SGHTA and CDR2 FQGNSA. Trimming stripped 5 bases from V and 3 bases from J, with 16 bases between. CDR3 DNA sequence: TGTGCCAGCAGCCCAATCCCAGGGGTTCACACTGAAGCTTTCTTT. It encodes CASSPIPGVHTEAFF.

The chain uses TRBV5-1 and TRBJ1-1, with D tentatively TRBD1 (5 bases). Germline V gives CDR1 SGHRS, CDR2 YFSETQ. The CDR3 spans 14 residues. With 2 bases removed from V and 0 bases from J, the gap between germline ends came to 8 bases. CDR3 sequence reads: CASSFEGLNTEAFF. For the CDR3, the DNA is TGCGCCAGCAGCTTCGAGGGGTTGAACACTGAAGCTTTCTTT.

The V and J genes are TRBV21-1 and TRBJ2-1. TRBV21-1 is labeled a pseudogene. The CDR3 totals 15 residues. The CDR3 reads CASSKAGWDPAEQFF. The CDR3 DNA reads TGTGCCAGCAGCAAAGCGGGGTGGGATCCGGCTGAGCAGTTCTTC.

The V gene is TRBV4-1, the J gene TRBJ1-2, with a weak D call TRBD1 (6 bases). The V end was cut by 0 bases, the J end by 2 bases, with 7 bases between. The length of the CDR3 is 14 residues. Per germline, CDR1 MGHRA and CDR2 YSYEKL. The CDR3 spells CASSQEGTNYGYTF. The CDR3 DNA sequence: TGCGCCAGCAGCCAAGAAGGGACAAACTATGGCTACACCTTC.

The CDR3 coding sequence is TGTGCCAGCAGCACCAGCGGCTCCTACGAGCAGTACTTC. Protein: CASSTSGSYEQYF. This chain joins TRBV7-9 and TRBJ2-7, with TRBD2 as a possible D gene (5 bases). The ends were cut back, 5 bases at V and 0 bases at J, with 8 bases in the middle. Germline V CDR1 and CDR2: SEHNR, FQNEAQ (reference sequence). This CDR3 contains 13 residues.